A single sample gave rise to the 32 T cell receptor beta chains below, sequenced in a study of shared clonotypes between healthy human individuals. Assay: immunoSEQ multiplex PCR; the TCRdb copy retains only in-frame clones and omits some. The top ten hold roughly 0.13% of the sample, which has some 2.1 million clones, roughly 94% seen once. Sequencing was done on a sample of naive CD4+ T cells sorted from blood. Subset indicated: CD45RA+ positively selected. These TCRs come from a man younger than 35 in good health.

This clone was seen just once. The chain links TRBV30 to TRBJ1-6, with TRBD1 matching over 8 bases. This CDR3 spans 13 amino acids. The trim removed 5 bases at V and 6 bases at J, leaving 3 bases unmatched. Germline V gene lookup returns CDR1 GTSNPN and CDR2 SVGIG (reference sequence). The CDR3 loop reads CAWVGQGNSPLHF. Written as DNA, the CDR3 is TGTGCCTGGGTCGGACAGGGTAATTCACCCCTCCACTTT.

The DNA for the CDR3 is TGTGCCAGCAGCTTCGACAGAAACTATGGCTACACCTTC. The encoded protein is CASSFDRNYGYTF. This chain joins TRBV6-6 and TRBJ1-2; tentatively, D is TRBD1 (5 bases). Trimming cost V 6 bases and J 2 bases, with 10 bases left between them. The CDR3 loop spans 13 amino acids. CDR1 and CDR2 (germline): MNHNY, SVGAGI (reference sequence).

This chain uses TRBV7-2 with TRBJ1-1, with 7 bases aligning to TRBD1. CDR1 and CDR2 from the germline V gene are SGHTA and FQGNSA. This CDR3 spans 12 amino acids. The trim removed 4 bases at V and 7 bases at J, leaving 3 bases unmatched. The CDR3 protein is CASSSRTGEAFF. CDR3 sequence (DNA): TGTGCCAGCAGCTCCCGGACAGGTGAAGCTTTCTTT.

This clone came up once. This chain uses TRBV27 with TRBJ2-6; TRBD1 matches at 7 bases. The germline gives CDR1 MNHEY, CDR2 SMNVEV (reference sequence). CDR3 length equals 15 residues. The ends lost 8 bases at V and 2 bases at J; junction bases unmatched: 6. CDR3: CASSDRAPGANVLTF. The CDR3 coding sequence is TGTGCCAGCTCCGACAGGGCCCCTGGGGCCAACGTCCTGACTTTC.

With respect to this clone: The sample contains more than one DNA sequence encoding this CDR3. This chain uses TRBV5-1 with TRBJ2-5; possibly TRBD2 for D (6 bases). V dropped 4 bases and J dropped 4 bases, with 14 bases sitting between them. CDR1 SGHRS and CDR2 YFSETQ come from the germline V gene. This CDR3 is 14 amino acids long. The CDR3 region is CASSPGGSGETQYF. Here the CDR3 DNA reads TGCGCCAGCAGCCCTGGGGGTAGCGGAGAGACCCAGTACTTC. Based on the CDR3 plus reference TRBV5-1 and TRBJ2-5, the full variable domain is KAGVTQTPRYLIKTRGQQVTLSCSPISGHRSVSWYQQTPGQGLQFLFEYFSETQRNKGNFPGRFSGRQFSNSRSEMNVSTLELGDSALYLCASSPGGSGETQYFGPGTRLLVL.

The V and J genes are TRBV5-4 and TRBJ2-5; 9 bases are a match to TRBD1. After removal of 4 bases from V and 5 bases from J, the junction contained 12 bases not matched to a gene. The CDR3 is 16 amino acids. Germline V gene data show CDR1 as SGHNT and CDR2 as YYREEE (reference sequence). DNA of the CDR3: TGTGCCAGCAGCCATAGCCTGACAGGGGGTCAGGAGACCCAGTACTTC. Its translation is CASSHSLTGGQETQYF.

The J gene is TRBJ1-2, the V gene TRBV28, with 9 bases fitting TRBD1. After removal of 6 bases from V and 0 bases from J, the junction contained 8 bases not matched to a gene. This CDR3 region has 16 residues. The germline V gene encodes CDR1 MDHEN and CDR2 SYDVKM. In DNA, the CDR3 is TGTGCCAGCAGAAAGGGACAGGGCAAAACTAACTATGGCTACACCTTC. Amino acids: CASRKGQGKTNYGYTF.

Turning to this clone: This specimen includes other DNA sequences encoding the same CDR3. The rearrangement links TRBV6-5 to TRBJ2-7, with 10 nucleotides matching TRBD2. CDR3 size: 14 residues. Losses at the gene ends were 6 bases for V and 2 bases for J; bases not matched to a gene: 4. Germline lookup yields CDR1 MNHEY and CDR2 SVGAGI. Here the CDR3 reads CASRPGLAAYEQYF. As DNA, the CDR3 is TGTGCCAGCAGACCCGGACTAGCGGCCTACGAGCAGTACTTC.

The J gene is TRBJ1-3, the V gene TRBV4-1; the match to TRBD1 covers 8 bases. The CDR3 extends over 13 amino acids. The junction had 4 bases not matched to a gene; V was cut back by 5 bases and J by 7 bases. Germline CDR1 and CDR2: MGHRA and YSYEKL. The CDR3 coding sequence is TGCGCCAGCAGCGTAACAGGGGGGAACACCATATATTTT. It is translated as CASSVTGGNTIYF.

This chain joins TRBV6-1 and TRBJ1-2, with D tentatively TRBD1 (5 bases). The CDR3 runs to 13 residues. V was trimmed by 7 bases and J by 4 bases, leaving 13 bases between them. The germline V gene encodes CDR1 MNHNS and CDR2 SASEGT. Here the CDR3 reads CASTPGGPYGYTF. The CDR3 bases are TGTGCCAGCACCCCGGGGGGTCCCTATGGCTACACCTTC.

The chain employs TRBV14 and TRBJ1-1; D remains unclear. The CDR3 sequence is 14 residues long. Germline V gives CDR1 SGHDN, CDR2 FVKESK. The germline V and J ends were trimmed by 4 bases and 4 bases, with 13 bases remaining between them. CDR3 in amino acids: CASSRMEGFTEAFF. CDR3 nucleotide sequence: TGTGCCAGCAGCCGTATGGAGGGATTCACTGAAGCTTTCTTT.

The V gene is TRBV18, the J gene TRBJ2-7; 7 bases agree with TRBD1. CDR3 size: 13 residues. CDR1 is KGHSH, CDR2 LQKENI, per germline. J lost 3 bases, V lost 4 bases, and 3 bases had no gene match. CDR3 coding DNA: TGTGCCAGCTCACAACGACAGGGCTACGAGCAGTACTTC. This sequence encodes CASSQRQGYEQYF.

The chain recombines TRBV23-1 with TRBJ1-6; TRBD1 might be the D (5 bases). TRBV23-1 is an ORF for which the function is uncertain. V shed 0 bases and J shed 8 bases, with 8 bases lying between them. The CDR3 extends over 14 amino acids. As DNA, the CDR3 is TGCGCCAGCAGTCAATCGGCGGGGGATTCACCCCTCCACTTT. Its protein product is CASSQSAGDSPLHF.

This sequence joins TRBV5-4 and TRBJ1-2; D remains unclear. The V end was cut by 2 bases, the J end by 1 base, with 9 bases between. CDR1 SGHNT and CDR2 YYREEE come from the germline V gene (reference sequence). The CDR3 consists of 14 residues. CDR3 nucleotides: TGTGCCAGCAGCTTACAGAGTCTTAACTATGGCTACACCTTC. This gives the protein CASSLQSLNYGYTF.

This rearrangement joins TRBV11-2 to TRBJ2-2; 8 positions match TRBD1. Unmatched junction bases numbered 5, after V lost 1 base and J lost 4 bases. The CDR3 length is 16 residues. Germline V gene sequence: CDR1 SGHAT, CDR2 FQNNGV. This CDR3 reads CASSLGRGRSTGELFF. CDR3 coding DNA: TGTGCCAGCAGCTTAGGCAGGGGGCGATCCACCGGGGAGCTGTTTTTT.

J is TRBJ2-6 and V is TRBV11-2; 9 bases fit TRBD1. The CDR3 extends over 18 amino acids. CDR1 is SGHAT and CDR2 is FQNNGV in the germline V gene. The junction had 4 bases not matched to a gene; V was cut back by 0 bases and J by 1 base. CDR3 sequence reads: CASSLEPGQGSGANVLTF. The CDR3 DNA sequence: TGTGCCAGCAGCTTAGAACCGGGACAGGGATCTGGGGCCAACGTCCTGACTTTC.

This sequence joins TRBV6-1 and TRBJ2-7; unclear D gene. Trimming removed 3 bases at V and 0 bases at J, with 15 bases between. From germline, CDR1 is MNHNS and CDR2 SASEGT. The CDR3 is 16 residues long. The CDR3: CASSDLTPTPSYEQYF. In DNA form, the CDR3 reads TGTGCCAGCAGTGACTTGACTCCAACACCCTCCTACGAGCAGTACTTC.

The rearrangement uses TRBV5-8 and TRBJ2-5, with 9 bases lining up with TRBD2. J gave up 3 bases and V 5 bases, and 11 bases lay outside the gene matches. The germline V gene encodes CDR1 SGHTS and CDR2 YDEGEE. The CDR3 runs 16 residues. CDR3 loop: CASSVAGVGPKETQYF. The CDR3, as DNA: TGTGCCAGCAGTGTAGCGGGAGTAGGGCCCAAAGAGACCCAGTACTTC. Complete variable domain (other parts from reference TRBV5-8 and TRBJ2-5): EAGVTQSPTHLIKTRGQQATLRCSPISGHTSVYWYQQALGLGLQFLLWYDEGEERNRGNFPPRFSGRQFPNYSSELNVNALELEDSALYLCASSVAGVGPKETQYFGPGTRLLVL.

The chain couples TRBV7-9 to TRBJ1-2, with TRBD1 as a possible D gene (6 bases). Germline V CDR1 and CDR2: SEHNR, FQNEAQ (reference sequence). The CDR3 has 14 amino acids. Trimming stripped 7 bases from V and 4 bases from J, with 16 bases between. CDR3 nucleotide sequence: TGTGCCAGCAACCTAGGGGGGCAGGGCTATGGCTACACCTTC. The encoded protein is CASNLGGQGYGYTF.

The rearrangement joins TRBV29-1 to TRBJ2-5; TRBD2 matches at 10 bases. The germline gives CDR1 SQVTM, CDR2 ANQGSEA. The V and J ends lost 7 bases and 5 bases, in that order; junction bases with no gene match: 4. The CDR3 spans 12 residues. CDR3 sequence reads: CSAPAGGETQYF. DNA of the CDR3: TGCAGCGCCCCAGCGGGGGGGGAGACCCAGTACTTC.

CDR3 DNA: TGCGCCAGCAGTGAGTCGGGGAGCACTGAAGCTTTCTTT. Translation: CASSESGSTEAFF. This rearrangement joins TRBV10-1 to TRBJ1-1; D gene ambiguous. Germline CDR1 reads WNHNN; CDR2 reads SYGVQD (reference sequence). There are 13 residues in the CDR3. Trimming stripped 0 bases from V and 4 bases from J, with 6 bases between.

The genes are TRBV7-9 and TRBJ1-3; no definite D call. This CDR3 region has 11 residues. Germline CDR1 reads SEHNR; CDR2 reads FQNEAQ (reference sequence). Trimming stripped 9 bases from V and 8 bases from J, with 11 bases between. Written as DNA, the CDR3 is TGTGCCAGGATTAACAGTTACACCATATATTTT. Residues: CARINSYTIYF.

The chain employs TRBV5-4 and TRBJ2-7, with no clear D. Germline CDR1 SGHNT, CDR2 YYREEE (reference sequence). CDR3 length: 17 residues. V was trimmed by 4 bases and J by 3 bases, leaving 23 bases between them. The CDR3 is CASSRRPPGDVNYEQYF. The CDR3 nucleotides are TGTGCCAGCAGCCGACGTCCCCCCGGCGACGTCAACTACGAGCAGTACTTC.

This clone was recorded only once. The gene calls are TRBV6-4 and TRBJ2-3, with 12 bases identical to TRBD1. Germline V gives CDR1 MRHNA, CDR2 SNTAGT. After removal of 6 bases from V and 6 bases from J, the junction contained 4 bases not matched to a gene. The CDR3 length is 14 residues. Here the CDR3 DNA reads TGTGCCAGCAGAGCCGGGACAGGGGGCGATACGCAGTATTTT. This sequence encodes CASRAGTGGDTQYF.

The chain has TRBV10-2 and TRBJ1-2, with D possibly TRBD1 on 5 matching bases. Germline V lookup: CDR1 WSHSY, CDR2 SAAADI. This CDR3 is built from 13 residues. Trimming left V 1 base short and J 7 bases short, with 10 bases between. CDR3 sequence: CASSEWRGSGYTF. As DNA, the CDR3 is TGCGCCAGCAGTGAGTGGAGGGGAAGTGGCTACACCTTC.

The V gene is TRBV11-2, the J gene TRBJ2-7, with TRBD1 as a possible D gene (6 bases). CDR3 size: 15 residues. Germline assignment: CDR1 SGHAT and CDR2 FQNNGV. Trimming stripped 4 bases from V and 0 bases from J, with 13 bases between. The CDR3 DNA reads as TGTGCCAGCAGCTCTATGGGACACCTCTCCTACGAGCAGTACTTC. It codes for CASSSMGHLSYEQYF. Looking up the rest from reference TRBV11-2 and TRBJ2-7 gives the full variable domain: EAGVAQSPRYKIIEKRQSVAFWCNPISGHATLYWYQQILGQGPKLLIQFQNNGVVDDSQLPKDRFSAERLKGVDSTLKIQPAKLEDSAVYLCASSSMGHLSYEQYFGPGTRLTVT.

The chain joins TRBV10-2 to TRBJ1-1; unclear D gene. V was clipped by 8 bases and J by 0 bases, with 4 bases between them. Germline-derived CDR1 and CDR2 are WSHSY and SAAADI. CDR3 length: 11 amino acids. As DNA, the CDR3 is TGCGCCAGCTGGATGAACACTGAAGCTTTCTTT. Its protein product is CASWMNTEAFF.

Comment on this clone: A much larger clonotype is one base distant, so this may be a read error. Within the sample, other DNA sequences also encode this same CDR3. The CDR3 is CASSPDRVSQPQHF. The CDR3 DNA sequence: TGCGCCAGCTCACCAGACAGGGTCAGTCAGCCCCAGCATTTT. The chain combines TRBV18 with TRBJ1-5; 7 positions match TRBD1. Germline lookup yields CDR1 KGHSH and CDR2 LQKENI. The CDR3 consists of 14 residues.

The J gene is TRBJ1-1, the V gene TRBV9, with D maybe TRBD1 (5 bases). The germline CDR1 and CDR2 sequences are SGDLS and YYNGEE. CDR3 length: 16 amino acids. The V end lost 4 bases, the J end lost 2 bases, and 18 bases lay between the germline ends. For the CDR3, the DNA is TGTGCCAGCAGCTCCTACCCTGGGGCACCCAACACTGAAGCTTTCTTT. Amino acid sequence: CASSSYPGAPNTEAFF.

There are a few counts of this clone. The chain uses TRBV7-2 and TRBJ2-7, with 11 bases that match TRBD2. This CDR3 region has 15 residues. Germline V lookup: CDR1 SGHTA, CDR2 FQGNSA. Trimming removed 5 bases from V and 2 bases from J; junction bases left unmatched: 5. CDR3 nucleotides: TGTGCCAGCAGCAGTATAGCGGGGGGGACCTACGAGCAGTACTTC. Translating gives CASSSIAGGTYEQYF.

This chain joins TRBV5-1 and TRBJ2-2; D is uncertain. Trimming cost V 0 bases and J 4 bases, with 13 bases left between them. The length of the CDR3 is 16 residues. Germline loops: CDR1 SGHRS, CDR2 YFSETQ. CDR3 residues: CASSLEAAPGTGELFF. The CDR3 DNA reads TGCGCCAGCAGCTTGGAGGCAGCCCCGGGCACCGGGGAGCTGTTTTTT.

This CDR3 reads CATSRDRTIDNQPQHF. In nucleotides, the CDR3 is TGTGCCACCAGCAGAGATCGGACAATCGATAATCAGCCCCAGCATTTT. The genes are TRBV15 and TRBJ1-5; D perhaps matches TRBD1 (5 bases). V was clipped by 0 bases and J by 4 bases, with 13 bases between them. CDR3 length equals 16 residues. Germline V gives CDR1 LNHNV, CDR2 YYDKDF (reference sequence).